This TCR beta chain appears in the sequencing data of a study of OX40 agonist ivuxolimab in advanced cancers. Clones were sequenced by immunoSEQ multiplex PCR, and TCRdb holds only the in-frame ones, with some missing. The sample consists of roughly 76,000 clones, roughly 90% of them appearing once. CDR1 MGHRA and CDR2 YSYEKL come from the germline V gene. V was cut by 3 bases and J by 5 bases, with 2 bases left in between. CDR3 length: 12 amino acids. The clonotype originates from an adult with an advanced solid tumor such as melanoma, head and neck, liver or kidney cancer. The chain couples TRBV4-1 to TRBJ1-6; D ambiguous. The source was CD4+ or CD8+ T cells sorted from blood, collected in a trial of the OX40 agonist ivuxolimab. For the CDR3, the DNA is TGCGCCAGCAGCCATCATAATTCACCCCTCCACTTT. This translates into CASSHHNSPLHF.